The clone carrying this T cell receptor (beta chain) was picked up one time. Its antigen remains unidentified. The entry originates in a study of T cell repertoires in cytomegalovirus infection. Background on the study: Epitope selection comprised recently identified HLA-C-restricted CMV epitopes and well-studied HLA-B-restricted CMV epitopes. TCR beta signatures that were public indicated CMV infection and matching HLA type.

The CDR3 spans 14 residues. With 6 bases removed from V and 5 bases from J, the gap between germline ends came to 15 bases. Per the germline V gene, CDR1 is SGHAT and CDR2 is FQNNGV. TCRdb itself ran the reads through MiXCR, one entry per CDR3 protein. The repertoire holds 450,000 to 650,000 distinct CDR3 sequences, with approximately 40% as singletons. The sample was cultured PBMCs, taken from culture after CMV antigen stimulation. The chain has TRBV11-2 and TRBJ2-3; D remains ambiguous. The receptor comes from a human donor in good health (CMV status not recorded). Some clones in this sample may be carry-over from other donors' samples. The CDR3 DNA sequence: TGTGCCAGCAGACATCTAGGCCTAGAAGATACGCAGTATTTT. Amino acids: CASRHLGLEDTQYF.